This TCR beta chain is from a study of cytomegalovirus exposure and HLA in healthy donors. Regarding donors, all were healthy bone marrow donors. The PCR ran on 60 Vbeta and 13 Jbeta primers. Some clones are missing from TCRdb's copy, which holds only in-frame ones; the method was immunoSEQ multiplex PCR. The sample holds fewer than 75,000 clones, about 80% seen once. The sequence was collected from a young man in good health and CMV-seronegative. Sequencing input: PBMCs.

The CDR3: CASSSLAGGYNEQFF. The CDR3 DNA reads TGTGCCAGCAGCTCACTAGCGGGAGGTTATAATGAGCAGTTCTTC. The V gene is TRBV11-3, the J gene TRBJ2-1, with TRBD2 matching over 12 bases. There are 15 residues in the CDR3. Germline V lookup: CDR1 SGHNT, CDR2 YENEEA. V shed 4 bases, J shed 7 bases, and the junction held 5 bases outside the gene matches.